Below, 13 T cell receptor beta chains from the same sample are listed, as sequenced in a study of regulatory dendritic cells for organ transplantation. Sorted subsets were CFSE-labeled and cultured about 5 days with allogeneic dendritic cells. For these TCRs, the target antigens are not known. The table came from immunoSEQ multiplex PCR; TCRdb's copy has only in-frame clones and leaves some out. The top ten clones hold 0.25% to 0.3% of a sample with 20,000 or so clones, 85% of them seen once. The sample consisted of naive CD4+ T cells from blood cultured with dendritic cells. The subset was: CD45RA+ naive T cells. The receptor set was obtained from a human donor in good health.

The gene calls are TRBV19 and TRBJ2-3; weak D call: TRBD1 (6 bases). The CDR3 runs to 17 residues. The germline V and J ends were trimmed by 2 bases and 2 bases, with 17 bases remaining between them. Looked up from germline, CDR1 is LNHDA and CDR2 is SQIVND (reference sequence). CDR3 loop: CASSITGRYRDTDTQYF. In DNA form, the CDR3 reads TGTGCCAGTAGTATAACCGGTCGATACAGGGACACAGATACGCAGTATTTT.

The chain uses TRBV28 and TRBJ2-5; D unclear. The V gene lost 6 bases and the J gene lost 1 base, with 12 bases spanning the gap. Germline lookup yields CDR1 MDHEN and CDR2 SYDVKM. This CDR3 comprises 14 residues. The CDR3 here is CASSPRNPQETQYF. The CDR3 region has the DNA TGTGCCAGCAGCCCCAGGAACCCCCAAGAGACCCAGTACTTC.

This clone has only one observation. V usage is TRBV4-3 and J usage is TRBJ2-7; D not certain. Germline V gives CDR1 LGHNA, CDR2 YSLEER. The CDR3 contains 13 residues. Between the trimmed V and J ends, which lost 1 base and 4 bases, there was a span of 8 bases. In DNA, the CDR3 is TGCGCCAGCAGCCAAGTGGTGCGTTACGAGCAGTACTTC. Encoded protein: CASSQVVRYEQYF.

In this sample, this clone turned up once. J is TRBJ1-2 and V is TRBV7-9; D unresolved. In germline, CDR1 is SEHNR, CDR2 FQNEAQ (reference sequence). The CDR3 is 12 residues long. Trimming pared 1 base from V and 5 bases from J, leaving 5 bases between. The CDR3: CASSLDGYGYTF. The CDR3 nucleotides are TGTGCCAGCAGCTTAGACGGGTATGGCTACACCTTC.

CDR3 in amino acids: CASSLVGTGYNEQFF. The CDR3 nucleotides read TGTGCCAGCAGCTTAGTTGGGACAGGTTACAATGAGCAGTTCTTC. The chain joins TRBV7-3 to TRBJ2-1; 8 nucleotides match TRBD1. J lost 4 bases, V lost 2 bases, and 4 bases had no gene match. The CDR3 runs 15 residues. CDR1 is SGHTA and CDR2 is FQGTGA in the germline V gene.

V and J are TRBV9 and TRBJ1-3; D is uncertain. There are 15 residues in the CDR3. Germline values: CDR1 SGDLS, CDR2 YYNGEE. Between the trimmed V and J ends, which lost 4 bases and 0 bases, there was a span of 11 bases. Here the CDR3 DNA reads TGTGCCAGCAGCACTCCAGGATTCTCTGGAAACACCATATATTTT. Its translation is CASSTPGFSGNTIYF.

This sequence joins TRBV30 and TRBJ1-5; D possibly corresponds to TRBD1 (5 bases). This CDR3 is 13 amino acids long. The ends were cut back, 1 base at V and 5 bases at J, with 9 bases in the middle. Germline values: CDR1 GTSNPN, CDR2 SVGIG (reference sequence). CDR3 bases: TGTGCCTGGAGTGATAGGGGTGATCAGCCCCAGCATTTT. Amino acids: CAWSDRGDQPQHF.

The chain carries TRBV7-3 and TRBJ2-1, with D hard to call. This CDR3 comprises 12 residues. CDR1 is SGHTA and CDR2 is FQGTGA in the germline V gene. Trimming removed 6 bases from V and 10 bases from J, with 13 bases in between. CDR3 in amino acids: CASSQRAREQFF. The CDR3 DNA sequence: TGTGCCAGCAGTCAAAGAGCCAGGGAGCAGTTCTTC. Supplemented by reference TRBV7-3 and TRBJ2-1, the full variable domain reads GAGVSQTPSNKVTEKGKYVELRCDPISGHTALYWYRQSLGQGPEFLIYFQGTGAADDSGLPNDRFFAVRPEGSVSTLKIQRTERGDSAVYLCASSQRAREQFFGPGTRLTVL.

V and J are TRBV19 and TRBJ2-3; 8 bases agree with TRBD1. V dropped 9 bases and J dropped 5; count of bases not matched to a gene: 13. The CDR3 runs 15 residues. Germline V CDR1 and CDR2: LNHDA, SQIVND (reference sequence). In nucleotides, the CDR3 is TGTGCCAGAAACAAATCAGGGGGCAAGGTAGATACGCAGTATTTT. This gives the protein CARNKSGGKVDTQYF.

CDR3 in amino acids: CASSFRGRQPQHF. The CDR3 nucleotides read TGTGCCAGCAGTTTTCGGGGGCGTCAGCCCCAGCATTTT. This chain links TRBV28 with TRBJ1-5, with D perhaps TRBD1 (6 bases). The CDR3 has 13 amino acids. CDR1 MDHEN and CDR2 SYDVKM come from the germline V gene. Deletions cut 3 bases from V and 6 bases from J, with 9 bases between.

This sequence joins TRBV27 and TRBJ1-1, with D tentatively TRBD1 (6 bases). This CDR3 region has 14 residues. Germline V gene lookup returns CDR1 MNHEY and CDR2 SMNVEV (reference sequence). V was trimmed by 4 bases and J by 7 bases, leaving 16 bases between them. The CDR3 bases are TGTGCCAGCAGTTCTCAACAGGGCCCGGATGAAGCTTTCTTT. The encoded protein is CASSSQQGPDEAFF.

The V call is TRBV18, the J call TRBJ2-1, with a weak D call TRBD2 (6 bases). The CDR3 loop spans 14 amino acids. V was trimmed by 1 base and J by 10 bases, leaving 14 bases between them. Germline assignment: CDR1 KGHSH and CDR2 LQKENI. For the CDR3, the DNA is TGTGCCAGCTCACCACAACGACTAGGTTACGAGCAGTTCTTC. The encoded protein is CASSPQRLGYEQFF.

The DNA for the CDR3 is TGTGCCAGCACCCAAGATCCCGGAAACACCATATATTTT. Translated: CASTQDPGNTIYF. V is TRBV7-2 and J is TRBJ1-3; D unresolved. Germline CDR1 SGHTA, CDR2 FQGNSA. This CDR3 spans 13 amino acids. V was trimmed by 7 bases and J by 4 bases, leaving 11 bases between them.